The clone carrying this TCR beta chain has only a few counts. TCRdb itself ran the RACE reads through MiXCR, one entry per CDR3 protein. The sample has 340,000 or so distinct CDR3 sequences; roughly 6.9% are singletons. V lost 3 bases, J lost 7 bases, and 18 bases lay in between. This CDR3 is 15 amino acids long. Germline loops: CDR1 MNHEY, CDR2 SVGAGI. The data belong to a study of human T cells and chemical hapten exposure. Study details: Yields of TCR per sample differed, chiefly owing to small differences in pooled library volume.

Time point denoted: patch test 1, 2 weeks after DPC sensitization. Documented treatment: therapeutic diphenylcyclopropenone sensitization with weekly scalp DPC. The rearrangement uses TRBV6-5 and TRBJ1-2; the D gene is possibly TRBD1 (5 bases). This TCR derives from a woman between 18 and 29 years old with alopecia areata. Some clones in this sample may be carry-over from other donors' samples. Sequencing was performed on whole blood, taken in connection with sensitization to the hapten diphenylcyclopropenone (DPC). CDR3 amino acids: CASSYQGTVGSGYTF. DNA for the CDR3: TGTGCCAGCAGTTATCAGGGAACCGTAGGAAGTGGCTACACCTTC.